This is a list of T cell receptor beta chains from one sample in a study of PD-1 blockade in classical Hodgkin lymphoma. Profiled with immunoSEQ multiplex PCR; TCRdb holds only in-frame clones, not every one. The table includes 45,000 or so clones, roughly 73% detected once. The input for sequencing was peripheral blood mononuclear cells (PBMCs), taken at baseline. The receptor source for this set is a human donor with classical Hodgkin lymphoma. Both conserved end residues are part of each CDR3. Each record gives: CDR3 protein, CDR3 DNA, J gene, V gene, D gene, clone size. The D gene is left open where the match is weak. Size values are once, few and many counts, or a class for expanded clones, and some rows have none.

cdr3_aa: CASSRRYSASSGEKLFF
cdr3_nt: TGTGCCAGTAGTAGGAGATACTCGGCCTCCTCGGGTGAAAAACTGTTTTTT
j_call: TRBJ1-4
v_call: TRBV19
d_call: NA
clone_size: NA

cdr3_aa: CASSHVGYQETQYF
cdr3_nt: TGTGCCAGCAGCCATGTTGGGTACCAAGAGACCCAGTACTTC
j_call: TRBJ2-5
v_call: TRBV7-8
d_call: NA
clone_size: NA

cdr3_aa: CASSLGQASTGNTIYF
cdr3_nt: TGTGCCAGCAGCCTAGGACAGGCCTCAACTGGAAACACCATATATTTT
j_call: TRBJ1-3
v_call: TRBV25-1
d_call: TRBD1
clone_size: NA

cdr3_aa: CASSYSDSTYEQYF
cdr3_nt: TGTGCCAGCAGTTACTCTGATAGTACCTACGAGCAGTACTTC
j_call: TRBJ2-7
v_call: TRBV6-5
d_call: NA
clone_size: NA

cdr3_aa: CASSVQEEGSGELFF
cdr3_nt: TGCGCCAGCAGCGTCCAGGAAGAGGGTTCCGGGGAGCTGTTTTTT
j_call: TRBJ2-2
v_call: TRBV5-1
d_call: NA
clone_size: NA

cdr3_aa: CASSSWTGGIGELFF
cdr3_nt: TGTGCCAGCAGCTCCTGGACAGGGGGAATCGGGGAGCTGTTTTTT
j_call: TRBJ2-2
v_call: TRBV13
d_call: TRBD1
clone_size: medium-sized

cdr3_aa: CASSSRQGPYNEQFF
cdr3_nt: TGTGCCAGCAGTTCCCGACAGGGGCCCTACAATGAGCAGTTCTTC
j_call: TRBJ2-1
v_call: TRBV27
d_call: TRBD1
clone_size: NA

cdr3_aa: CASSYEGPEAFF
cdr3_nt: TGTGCCAGCAGTTACGAGGGTCCTGAAGCTTTCTTT
j_call: TRBJ1-1
v_call: TRBV6-6
d_call: NA
clone_size: NA

cdr3_aa: CASPPGTGGAGPLHF
cdr3_nt: TGTGCCAGCCCCCCCGGGACAGGGGGCGCAGGACCCCTCCACTTT
j_call: TRBJ1-6
v_call: TRBV2
d_call: TRBD1
clone_size: NA

cdr3_aa: CASSPIGVGYGYTF
cdr3_nt: TGTGCCAGCAGCCCAATAGGAGTAGGGTATGGCTACACCTTC
j_call: TRBJ1-2
v_call: TRBV7-3
d_call: NA
clone_size: NA

cdr3_aa: CSVFSGEETQYF
cdr3_nt: TGCAGCGTTTTCTCTGGGGAAGAGACCCAGTACTTC
j_call: TRBJ2-5
v_call: TRBV29-1
d_call: NA
clone_size: NA

cdr3_aa: CASSSATSGILQETQYF
cdr3_nt: TGTGCCAGCAGCTCTGCGACTAGCGGGATACTCCAAGAGACCCAGTACTTC
j_call: TRBJ2-5
v_call: TRBV7-9
d_call: TRBD2
clone_size: NA

cdr3_aa: CASSQGLLTGELFF
cdr3_nt: TGTGCCAGCAGCCAAGGCCTACTTACCGGGGAGCTGTTTTTT
j_call: TRBJ2-2
v_call: TRBV4-2
d_call: NA
clone_size: few

cdr3_aa: CASSITGNEQYF
cdr3_nt: TGTGCCAGTAGTATTACAGGGAACGAGCAGTACTTC
j_call: TRBJ2-7
v_call: TRBV19
d_call: NA
clone_size: NA

cdr3_aa: CSGKGQGDTEAFF
cdr3_nt: TGCAGCGGGAAGGGGCAGGGGGACACTGAAGCTTTCTTT
j_call: TRBJ1-1
v_call: TRBV29-1
d_call: TRBD1
clone_size: NA

cdr3_aa: CASSLLGGGGTNEQFF
cdr3_nt: TGTGCCAGCAGCCTCCTCGGGGGAGGTGGGACGAATGAGCAGTTCTTC
j_call: TRBJ2-1
v_call: TRBV14
d_call: NA
clone_size: NA

cdr3_aa: CASSVGGGRLTDTQYF
cdr3_nt: TGTGCCAGCAGCGTAGGGGGCGGGAGACTCACAGATACGCAGTATTTT
j_call: TRBJ2-3
v_call: TRBV9
d_call: TRBD2
clone_size: NA

cdr3_aa: CASSLEGVPSEQYF
cdr3_nt: TGCGCCAGCAGCTTGGAGGGCGTCCCCAGCGAGCAGTACTTC
j_call: TRBJ2-7
v_call: TRBV5-1
d_call: NA
clone_size: NA

cdr3_aa: CASKGSAEPEGAGSTGELFF
cdr3_nt: TGTGCCAGCAAGGGCAGTGCGGAACCGGAGGGGGCCGGAAGCACCGGGGAGCTGTTTTTT
j_call: TRBJ2-2
v_call: TRBV6-4
d_call: NA
clone_size: few

cdr3_aa: CASSDLRDGNNQPQHF
cdr3_nt: TGTGCCAGCAGTGATCTCCGGGACGGCAACAATCAGCCCCAGCATTTT
j_call: TRBJ1-5
v_call: TRBV28
d_call: NA
clone_size: few

cdr3_aa: CASSQVSGTAKYF
cdr3_nt: TGTGCCAGCAGCCAAGTATCAGGGACAGCGAAGTATTTT
j_call: TRBJ2-3
v_call: TRBV14
d_call: TRBD1
clone_size: NA

cdr3_aa: CASSVGQGSEAFF
cdr3_nt: TGTGCCAGCAGCGTAGGGCAGGGCTCCGAAGCTTTCTTT
j_call: TRBJ1-1
v_call: TRBV9
d_call: NA
clone_size: NA

cdr3_aa: CASSSQEAGEQYF
cdr3_nt: TGTGCCAGCAGCTCGCAAGAGGCTGGGGAGCAGTACTTC
j_call: TRBJ2-7
v_call: TRBV7-2
d_call: NA
clone_size: once

cdr3_aa: CASSVMGQPNTDTQYF
cdr3_nt: TGTGCCAGCAGCGTAATGGGACAGCCAAACACAGATACGCAGTATTTT
j_call: TRBJ2-3
v_call: TRBV9
d_call: TRBD1
clone_size: few

cdr3_aa: CASRAQMSNSPLHF
cdr3_nt: TGTGCCAGCCGGGCTCAGATGTCTAATTCACCCCTCCACTTT
j_call: TRBJ1-6
v_call: TRBV27
d_call: NA
clone_size: NA

cdr3_aa: CASQQAGGPPDTQYF
cdr3_nt: TGCGCCAGCCAGCAAGCGGGGGGGCCACCAGATACGCAGTATTTT
j_call: TRBJ2-3
v_call: TRBV10-2
d_call: TRBD2
clone_size: NA

cdr3_aa: CASSAQMGPNTEAFF
cdr3_nt: TGTGCCAGCAGTGCTCAAATGGGCCCGAACACTGAAGCTTTCTTT
j_call: TRBJ1-1
v_call: TRBV27
d_call: NA
clone_size: NA

cdr3_aa: CASSLVGDHDGYTF
cdr3_nt: TGTGCCAGCAGCTTAGTCGGGGATCATGATGGCTACACCTTC
j_call: TRBJ1-2
v_call: TRBV11-1
d_call: NA
clone_size: few

cdr3_aa: CASSVDLSASYNEQFF
cdr3_nt: TGTGCCAGCAGCGTAGATCTTAGCGCTTCCTACAATGAGCAGTTCTTC
j_call: TRBJ2-1
v_call: TRBV9
d_call: NA
clone_size: NA

cdr3_aa: CASSREGANYGNTIYF
cdr3_nt: TGTGCCAGCAGTCGAGAGGGGGCTAATTATGGAAACACCATATATTTT
j_call: TRBJ1-3
v_call: TRBV28
d_call: TRBD1
clone_size: NA

cdr3_aa: CASSIGGIGVNYGYTF
cdr3_nt: TGTGCCAGCAGCATTGGAGGGATTGGGGTTAACTATGGCTACACCTTC
j_call: TRBJ1-2
v_call: TRBV28
d_call: NA
clone_size: NA

cdr3_aa: CASSLMGLAGEVTDTQYF
cdr3_nt: TGTGCCAGCAGCTTAATGGGACTAGCGGGAGAAGTCACAGATACGCAGTATTTT
j_call: TRBJ2-3
v_call: TRBV7-3
d_call: TRBD2
clone_size: NA

cdr3_aa: CASSLNQGQGRNEQFF
cdr3_nt: TGTGCCAGCAGCTTAAATCAGGGACAGGGACGTAATGAGCAGTTCTTC
j_call: TRBJ2-1
v_call: TRBV7-3
d_call: TRBD1
clone_size: NA

cdr3_aa: CASSQDELGLYGYTF
cdr3_nt: TGCGCCAGCAGCCAAGATGAACTGGGACTCTATGGCTACACCTTC
j_call: TRBJ1-2
v_call: TRBV4-1
d_call: NA
clone_size: NA

cdr3_aa: CASSDYRGYEQYF
cdr3_nt: TGTGCCAGCAGTGACTATCGGGGGTACGAGCAGTACTTC
j_call: TRBJ2-7
v_call: TRBV2
d_call: NA
clone_size: NA

cdr3_aa: CASSPVGNEKLFF
cdr3_nt: TGTGCCAGCTCACCAGTGGGAAATGAAAAACTGTTTTTT
j_call: TRBJ1-4
v_call: TRBV18
d_call: NA
clone_size: few

cdr3_aa: CASSPSKGQGNSPLHF
cdr3_nt: TGTGCCAGCAGCCCTTCTAAGGGACAGGGGAATTCACCCCTCCACTTT
j_call: TRBJ1-6
v_call: TRBV21-1
d_call: NA
clone_size: NA

cdr3_aa: CASSWTSGGRNNEQFF
cdr3_nt: TGCGCCAGCAGCTGGACTAGCGGGGGGCGGAACAATGAGCAGTTCTTC
j_call: TRBJ2-1
v_call: TRBV5-1
d_call: TRBD2
clone_size: once

cdr3_aa: CASSLDERGKLAPGELFF
cdr3_nt: TGTGCCAGCAGCTTAGATGAGAGGGGGAAACTGGCCCCCGGGGAGCTGTTTTTT
j_call: TRBJ2-2
v_call: TRBV11-3
d_call: NA
clone_size: few

cdr3_aa: CATSRDAYLDSYEQYF
cdr3_nt: TGTGCCACCAGCAGAGATGCCTATCTAGACTCCTACGAGCAGTACTTC
j_call: TRBJ2-7
v_call: TRBV15
d_call: NA
clone_size: NA

cdr3_aa: CASSLFGSGNTDTQYF
cdr3_nt: TGTGCCAGCAGTTTATTCGGTTCAGGGAACACAGATACGCAGTATTTT
j_call: TRBJ2-3
v_call: TRBV28
d_call: NA
clone_size: NA

cdr3_aa: CATTPGEHSNQPQHF
cdr3_nt: TGTGCCACCACCCCCGGGGAACATAGCAATCAGCCCCAGCATTTT
j_call: TRBJ1-5
v_call: TRBV19
d_call: NA
clone_size: NA

cdr3_aa: CASRGTVTPGNTIYF
cdr3_nt: TGTGCCAGCAGAGGGACAGTTACCCCTGGAAACACCATATATTTT
j_call: TRBJ1-3
v_call: TRBV2
d_call: TRBD1
clone_size: few

cdr3_aa: CASSELGVNSPLHF
cdr3_nt: TGTGCCAGCAGTGAGTTGGGAGTTAATTCACCCCTCCACTTT
j_call: TRBJ1-6
v_call: TRBV6-4
d_call: NA
clone_size: few

cdr3_aa: CASSPRGYGDQPQHF
cdr3_nt: TGTGCCAGCAGCCCGAGGGGGTACGGGGATCAGCCCCAGCATTTT
j_call: TRBJ1-5
v_call: TRBV9
d_call: NA
clone_size: few

cdr3_aa: CASSGYTEAFF
cdr3_nt: TGTGCCAGCAGTGGCTACACTGAAGCTTTCTTT
j_call: TRBJ1-1
v_call: TRBV2
d_call: NA
clone_size: NA

cdr3_aa: CASSLAYEQYF
cdr3_nt: TGTGCCAGCAGTTTAGCCTACGAGCAGTACTTC
j_call: TRBJ2-7
v_call: TRBV28
d_call: NA
clone_size: NA

cdr3_aa: CASGLGAGRGELFF
cdr3_nt: TGTGCTAGTGGTTTGGGAGCGGGACGCGGGGAGCTGTTTTTT
j_call: TRBJ2-2
v_call: TRBV12-5
d_call: TRBD2
clone_size: NA

cdr3_aa: CASSLRASGRVATDTQYF
cdr3_nt: TGTGCCAGCAGCTTAAGAGCTAGCGGGAGGGTGGCCACAGATACGCAGTATTTT
j_call: TRBJ2-3
v_call: TRBV11-2
d_call: TRBD2
clone_size: NA

cdr3_aa: CASSRGLAGGETQYF
cdr3_nt: TGTGCTAGCAGCCGCGGACTAGCGGGAGGGGAGACCCAGTACTTC
j_call: TRBJ2-5
v_call: TRBV7-7
d_call: TRBD2
clone_size: NA

cdr3_aa: CSARGYEQYF
cdr3_nt: TGCAGTGCTAGAGGTTACGAGCAGTACTTC
j_call: TRBJ2-7
v_call: TRBV20-1
d_call: NA
clone_size: once